The present TCR beta chain was sequenced within a study of blood T cell repertoires in COVID-19. Study-level information: Sites in the United States, Italy and Spain provided acute and convalescent COVID-19 samples. Nucleic acid was either cDNA or gDNA, and it came from T cells, B-cell-depleted T cells, or PBMCs.

It was during active infection that Seattle patients were enrolled and then longitudinally followed. The ends were cut back, 0 bases at V and 2 bases at J, with 11 bases in the middle. The CDR3 extends over 16 amino acids. Germline V gives CDR1 LNHNV, CDR2 YYDKDF (reference sequence). Per the original data handling: The authors estimated nucleated cell counts from reference gene primer amplification. The table came from immunoSEQ multiplex PCR; TCRdb's copy has only in-frame clones and leaves some out. For V, J and clone size, that table is used; D and trimming come from the DNA. The table has 300,000 to 450,000 clones, roughly 87% seen once.

The chain recombines TRBV15 with TRBJ1-3; D remains unclear. This receptor was obtained from an older woman with COVID-19, enrolled during active disease. Material: peripheral blood. CDR3 region: CATSRDHGVTGNTIYF. CDR3 DNA sequence: TGTGCCACCAGCAGAGATCACGGGGTTACTGGAAACACCATATATTTT. The full variable domain, rest sourced from reference TRBV15 and TRBJ1-3, is DAMVIQNPRYQVTQFGKPVTLSCSQTLNHNVMYWYQQKSSQAPKLLFHYYDKDFNNEADTPDNFQSRRPNTSFCFLDIRSPGLGDTAMYLCATSRDHGVTGNTIYFGEGSWLTVV.